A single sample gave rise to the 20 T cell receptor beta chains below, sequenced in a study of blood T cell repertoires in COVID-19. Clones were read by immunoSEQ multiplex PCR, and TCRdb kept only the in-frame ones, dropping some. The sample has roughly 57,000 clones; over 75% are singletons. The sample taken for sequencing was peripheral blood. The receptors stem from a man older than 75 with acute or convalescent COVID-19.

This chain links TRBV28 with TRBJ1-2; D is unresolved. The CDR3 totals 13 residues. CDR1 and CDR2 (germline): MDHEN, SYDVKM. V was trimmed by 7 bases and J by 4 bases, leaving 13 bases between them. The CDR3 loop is CASTLRSSYGYTF. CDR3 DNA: TGTGCCAGCACCCTGAGAAGTAGCTATGGCTACACCTTC.

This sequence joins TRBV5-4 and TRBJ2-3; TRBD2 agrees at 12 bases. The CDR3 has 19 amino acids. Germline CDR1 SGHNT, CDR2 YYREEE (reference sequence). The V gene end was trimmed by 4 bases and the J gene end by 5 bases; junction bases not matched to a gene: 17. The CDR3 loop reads CASSGGTLAGGPVKDTQYF. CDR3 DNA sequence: TGTGCCAGCAGCGGGGGTACGCTAGCGGGGGGGCCGGTTAAAGATACGCAGTATTTT.

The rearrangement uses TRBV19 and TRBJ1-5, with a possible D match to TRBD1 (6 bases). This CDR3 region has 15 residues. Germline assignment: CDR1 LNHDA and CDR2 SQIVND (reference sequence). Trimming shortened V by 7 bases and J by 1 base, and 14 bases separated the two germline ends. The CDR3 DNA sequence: TGTGCCAGTATTTCAGGGGTCGGGAGCAATCAGCCCCAGCATTTT. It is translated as CASISGVGSNQPQHF.

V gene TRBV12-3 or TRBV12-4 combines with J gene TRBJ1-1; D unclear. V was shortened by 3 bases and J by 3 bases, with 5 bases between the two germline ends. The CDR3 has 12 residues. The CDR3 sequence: CASSFSHTEAFF. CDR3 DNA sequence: TGTGCCAGCAGTTTTTCTCACACTGAAGCTTTCTTT.

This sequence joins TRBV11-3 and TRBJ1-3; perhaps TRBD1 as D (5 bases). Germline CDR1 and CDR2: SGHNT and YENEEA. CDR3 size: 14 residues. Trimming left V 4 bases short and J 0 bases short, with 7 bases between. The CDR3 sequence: CASSSGGSGNTIYF. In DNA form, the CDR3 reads TGTGCCAGCAGCTCCGGGGGCTCTGGAAACACCATATATTTT.

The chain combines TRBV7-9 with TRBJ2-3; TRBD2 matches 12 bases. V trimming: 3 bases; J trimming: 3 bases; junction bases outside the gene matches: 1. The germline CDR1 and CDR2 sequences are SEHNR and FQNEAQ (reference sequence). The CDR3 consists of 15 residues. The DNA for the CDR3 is TGTGCCAGCAGCTTCGGACTAGCGGGGACAGATACGCAGTATTTT. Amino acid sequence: CASSFGLAGTDTQYF. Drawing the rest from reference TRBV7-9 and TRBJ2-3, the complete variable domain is DTGVSQNPRHKITKRGQNVTFRCDPISEHNRLYWYRQTLGQGPEFLTYFQNEAQLEKSRLLSDRFSAERPKGSFSTLEIQRTEQGDSAMYLCASSFGLAGTDTQYFGPGTRLTVL.

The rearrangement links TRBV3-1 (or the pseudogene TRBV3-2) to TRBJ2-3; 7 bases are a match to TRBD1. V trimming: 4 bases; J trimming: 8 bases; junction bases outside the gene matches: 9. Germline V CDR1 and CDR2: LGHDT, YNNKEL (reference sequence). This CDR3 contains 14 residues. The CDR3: CASSRQGDKGTQYF. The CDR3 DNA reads TGTGCCAGCAGCCGACAGGGAGACAAAGGTACGCAGTATTTT.

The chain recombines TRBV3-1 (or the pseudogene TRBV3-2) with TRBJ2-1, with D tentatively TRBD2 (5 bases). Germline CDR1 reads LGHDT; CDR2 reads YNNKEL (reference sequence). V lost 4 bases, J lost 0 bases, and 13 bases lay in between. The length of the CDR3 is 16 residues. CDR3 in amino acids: CASSLRTSSSYNEQFF. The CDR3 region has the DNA TGTGCCAGCAGCCTCAGGACTTCGAGCTCCTACAATGAGCAGTTCTTC.

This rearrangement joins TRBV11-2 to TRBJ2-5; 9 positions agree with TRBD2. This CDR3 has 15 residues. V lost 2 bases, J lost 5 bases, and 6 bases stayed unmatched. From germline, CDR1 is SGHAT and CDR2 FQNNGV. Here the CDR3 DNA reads TGTGCCAGCAGCTTACGCGGGGGGGCCAGGGAGACCCAGTACTTC. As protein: CASSLRGGARETQYF.

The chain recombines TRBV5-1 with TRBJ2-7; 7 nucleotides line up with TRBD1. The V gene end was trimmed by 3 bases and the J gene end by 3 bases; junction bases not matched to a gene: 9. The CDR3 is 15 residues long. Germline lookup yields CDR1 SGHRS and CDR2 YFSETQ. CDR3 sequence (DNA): TGCGCCAGCAGCTCTGGAGACAGGGTGGTCTACGAGCAGTACTTC. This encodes CASSSGDRVVYEQYF.

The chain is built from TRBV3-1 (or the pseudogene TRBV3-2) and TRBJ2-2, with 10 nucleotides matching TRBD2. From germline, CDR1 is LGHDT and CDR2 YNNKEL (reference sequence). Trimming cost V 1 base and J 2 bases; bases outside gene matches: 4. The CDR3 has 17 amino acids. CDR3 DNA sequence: TGTGCCAGCAGCCAAGCTAGCGGGGGACAAAACACCGGGGAGCTGTTTTTT. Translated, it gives CASSQASGGQNTGELFF.

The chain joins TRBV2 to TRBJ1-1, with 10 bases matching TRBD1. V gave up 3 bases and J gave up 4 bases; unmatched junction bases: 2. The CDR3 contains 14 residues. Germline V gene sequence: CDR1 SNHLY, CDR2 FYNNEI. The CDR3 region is CASSDWTGGTEAFF. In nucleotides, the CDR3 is TGTGCCAGCAGTGATTGGACAGGGGGCACTGAAGCTTTCTTT.

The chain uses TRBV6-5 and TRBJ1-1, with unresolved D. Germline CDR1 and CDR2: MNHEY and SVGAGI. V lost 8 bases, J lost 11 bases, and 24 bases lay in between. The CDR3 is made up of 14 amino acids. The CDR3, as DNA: TGTGCCAGCTCAAGGGAGAATGGTGGGTCGGTGGCTTTCTTT. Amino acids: CASSRENGGSVAFF.

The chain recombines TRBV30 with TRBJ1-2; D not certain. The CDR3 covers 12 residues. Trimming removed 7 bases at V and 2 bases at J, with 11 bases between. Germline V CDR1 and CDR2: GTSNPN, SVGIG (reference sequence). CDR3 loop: CASSRNNYGYTF. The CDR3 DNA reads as TGTGCCTCCTCCAGGAACAACTATGGCTACACCTTC.

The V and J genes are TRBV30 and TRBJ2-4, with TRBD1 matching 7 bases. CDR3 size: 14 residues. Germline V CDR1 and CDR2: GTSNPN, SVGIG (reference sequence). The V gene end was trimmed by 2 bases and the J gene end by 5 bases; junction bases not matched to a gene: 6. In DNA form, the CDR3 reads TGTGCCTGGAGTCCGACAGGGTGGGAAAACATTCAGTACTTC. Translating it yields CAWSPTGWENIQYF. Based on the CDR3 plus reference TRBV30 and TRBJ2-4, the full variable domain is SQTIHQWPATLVQPVGSPLSLECTVEGTSNPNLYWYRQAAGRGLQLLFYSVGIGQISSEVPQNLSASRPQDRQFILSSKKLLLSDSGFYLCAWSPTGWENIQYFGAGTRLSVL.

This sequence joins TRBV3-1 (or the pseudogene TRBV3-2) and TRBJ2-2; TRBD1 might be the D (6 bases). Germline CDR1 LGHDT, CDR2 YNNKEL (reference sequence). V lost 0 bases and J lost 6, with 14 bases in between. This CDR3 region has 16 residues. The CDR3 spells CASSQEWGRLAGELFF. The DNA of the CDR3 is TGTGCCAGCAGCCAAGAATGGGGGCGTCTCGCCGGGGAGCTGTTTTTT.

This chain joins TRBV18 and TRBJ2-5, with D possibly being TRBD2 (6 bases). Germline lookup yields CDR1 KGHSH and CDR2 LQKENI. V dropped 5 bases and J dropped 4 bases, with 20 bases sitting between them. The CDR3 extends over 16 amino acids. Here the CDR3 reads CASSNWASVVGETQYF. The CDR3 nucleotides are TGTGCCAGCTCAAATTGGGCTAGCGTGGTGGGAGAGACCCAGTACTTC.

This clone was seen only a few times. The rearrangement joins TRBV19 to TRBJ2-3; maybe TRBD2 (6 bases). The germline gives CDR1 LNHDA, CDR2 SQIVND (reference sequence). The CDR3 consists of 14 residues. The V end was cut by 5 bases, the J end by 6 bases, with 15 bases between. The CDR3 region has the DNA TGTGCCAGTAGTTGGGCGGGGAGGTCCGATACGCAGTATTTT. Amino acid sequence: CASSWAGRSDTQYF.

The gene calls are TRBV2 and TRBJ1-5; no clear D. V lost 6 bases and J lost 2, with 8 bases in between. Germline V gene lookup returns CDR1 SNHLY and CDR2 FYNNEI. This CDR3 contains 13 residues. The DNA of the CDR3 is TGTGCCAGCAGGGGCTGGGGCAATCAGCCCCAGCATTTT. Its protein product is CASRGWGNQPQHF.

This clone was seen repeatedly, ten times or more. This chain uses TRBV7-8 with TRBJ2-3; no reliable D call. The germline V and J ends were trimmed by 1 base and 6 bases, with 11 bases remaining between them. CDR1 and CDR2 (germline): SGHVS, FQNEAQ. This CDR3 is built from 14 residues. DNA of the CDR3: TGTGCCAGCAGCTTAGGGAGCTATGATGATACGCAGTATTTT. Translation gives CASSLGSYDDTQYF. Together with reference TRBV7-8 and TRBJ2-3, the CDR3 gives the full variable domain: GAGVSQSPRYKVAKRGQDVALRCDPISGHVSLFWYQQALGQGPEFLTYFQNEAQLDKSGLPSDRFFAERPEGSVSTLKIQRTQQEDSAVYLCASSLGSYDDTQYFGPGTRLTVL.